The next 22 T cell receptor beta chains were all read from a single sample in a study of blood T cell repertoires in COVID-19. Produced via immunoSEQ multiplex PCR; TCRdb's table is partial and in-frame only. This sample has 150,000 to 200,000 clones, with 65% to 90% found just once. Sequencing was performed on peripheral blood. The receptors were gathered from a man aged 55-75 years with acute or convalescent COVID-19.

A note on this clone: The same CDR3 is also encoded by other DNA sequences in this sample. The gene calls are TRBV28 and TRBJ1-2; D gene ambiguous. Germline V gene lookup returns CDR1 MDHEN and CDR2 SYDVKM. V was clipped by 2 bases and J by 0 bases, with 4 bases between them. CDR3 size: 13 residues. CDR3 sequence (DNA): TGTGCCAGCAGTTTAGACACTAACTATGGCTACACCTTC. This encodes CASSLDTNYGYTF.

The chain has TRBV2 and TRBJ1-2; D remains ambiguous. Germline CDR1 and CDR2: SNHLY and FYNNEI. Trimming pared 2 bases from V and 8 bases from J, leaving 9 bases between. This CDR3 region has 12 residues. The CDR3: CASSEFTVGYTF. In DNA, the CDR3 is TGTGCCAGCAGTGAATTCACAGTAGGCTACACCTTC. Full variable domain (rest looked up from reference TRBV2 and TRBJ1-2): EPEVTQTPSHQVTQMGQEVILRCVPISNHLYFYWYRQILGQKVEFLVSFYNNEISEKSEIFDDQFSVERPDGSNFTLKIRSTKLEDSAMYFCASSEFTVGYTFGSGTRLTVV.

The rearrangement links TRBV15 to TRBJ1-6, with D possibly TRBD1 on 5 matching bases. This CDR3 is built from 14 residues. Germline lookup yields CDR1 LNHNV and CDR2 YYDKDF (reference sequence). Trimming cost V 3 bases and J 5 bases, with 8 bases left between them. The CDR3 sequence is CATSRIQDNSPLHF. The CDR3 region has the DNA TGTGCCACCAGCAGGATACAGGATAATTCACCCCTCCACTTT.

This clone was seen only a few times. The V and J genes are TRBV13 and TRBJ2-7, with 7 bases lining up with TRBD2. Germline V gives CDR1 PRHDT, CDR2 FYEKMQ (reference sequence). The V gene end was trimmed by 3 bases and the J gene end by 0 bases; junction bases not matched to a gene: 2. The CDR3 sequence is 14 residues long. The CDR3 nucleotides read TGTGCCAGCAGCTTTCCTAGCGGCTCCTACGAGCAGTACTTC. It encodes CASSFPSGSYEQYF.

The chain uses TRBV7-9 and TRBJ2-2; D may be TRBD1 (6 bases). This CDR3 spans 17 amino acids. V lost 4 bases and J lost 2, with 17 bases in between. Germline assignment: CDR1 SEHNR and CDR2 FQNEAQ (reference sequence). The CDR3 reads CASSSPLGQLNTGELFF. The CDR3, as DNA: TGTGCCAGCAGCTCCCCCCTCGGACAGTTAAACACCGGGGAGCTGTTTTTT.

V usage is TRBV30 and J usage is TRBJ1-3; D remains unclear. CDR3 size: 16 residues. In germline, CDR1 is GTSNPN, CDR2 SVGIG (reference sequence). V lost 3 bases and J lost 0, with 15 bases in between. The CDR3 here is CAWRVPTEASGNTIYF. CDR3 in DNA: TGTGCCTGGAGAGTCCCGACTGAAGCCTCTGGAAACACCATATATTTT.

The CDR3 DNA sequence: TGTGCCAGCTCACCAGACAGGGTGAACACTGAAGCTTTCTTT. Protein sequence: CASSPDRVNTEAFF. The V call is TRBV18, the J call TRBJ1-1, with 7 bases that match TRBD1. V dropped 2 bases and J dropped 0; count of bases not matched to a gene: 0. CDR3 size: 14 residues. Germline CDR1 KGHSH, CDR2 LQKENI.

The chain uses TRBV12-3 or TRBV12-4 and TRBJ1-3; D remains ambiguous. The CDR3 loop spans 13 amino acids. Trimming left V 5 bases short and J 0 bases short, with 5 bases between. CDR3 loop: CASSLFSGNTIYF. The CDR3 nucleotides read TGTGCCAGCAGTCTGTTCTCTGGAAACACCATATATTTT.

This sequence joins TRBV29-1 and TRBJ2-3; 11 positions match TRBD2. This CDR3 is built from 15 residues. Germline CDR1 is SQVTM and CDR2 is ANQGSEA. Trimming took 6 bases from V and 11 from J; bases not matched to a gene: 16. CDR3 region: CSVTPRGTSGRGQYF. Here the CDR3 DNA reads TGCAGCGTCACCCCCAGGGGTACTAGCGGGAGAGGGCAGTATTTT.

The rearrangement joins TRBV28 to TRBJ2-5, with 9 nucleotides matching TRBD2. This CDR3 spans 16 amino acids. Germline V gives CDR1 MDHEN, CDR2 SYDVKM. V dropped 8 bases and J dropped 3; count of bases not matched to a gene: 13. CDR3 nucleotide sequence: TGTGCCAGCCAGCGGTGGTTGCGGGAGGGGAAAGAGACCCAGTACTTC. It translates to CASQRWLREGKETQYF.

This rearrangement joins TRBV18 to TRBJ2-7; 9 bases fit TRBD1. This CDR3 is 15 amino acids long. Germline V gives CDR1 KGHSH, CDR2 LQKENI. V shed 6 bases and J 6 bases; nucleotides not matched to a gene: 12. The DNA of the CDR3 is TGTGCCAGCTCGCCCGGACAGGGGACGACACTCGAGCAGTACTTC. Its translation is CASSPGQGTTLEQYF.

The chain employs TRBV21-1 and TRBJ2-7; the table names TRBD1, a call not compared with the DNA. TRBV21-1 is a pseudogene segment. The CDR3 extends over 12 amino acids. DNA of the CDR3: TGTGCCAGGGGGGACAGGGCAGGCGAGCAGTACTTC. Protein product: CARGDRAGEQYF.

DNA of the CDR3: TGTGCCAGCGGCAACTCCTACGAGCAGTACTTC. Its protein product is CASGNSYEQYF. This chain uses TRBV28 with TRBJ2-7, with D hard to call. The CDR3 runs 11 residues. The V gene lost 8 bases and the J gene lost 0 bases, with 5 bases spanning the gap. The germline CDR1 and CDR2 sequences are MDHEN and SYDVKM.

V usage is TRBV5-1 and J usage is TRBJ1-1; D might be TRBD1 (5 bases). Per the germline V gene, CDR1 is SGHRS and CDR2 is YFSETQ. The CDR3 consists of 15 residues. Trimming stripped 0 bases from V and 5 bases from J, with 14 bases between. The CDR3 reads CASSLGGGARTEAFF. The DNA of the CDR3 is TGCGCCAGCAGCTTGGGTGGAGGGGCGAGGACTGAAGCTTTCTTT.

The chain uses TRBV6-5 and TRBJ1-2, with TRBD1 matching over 8 bases. The CDR3 covers 13 residues. The germline V gene has CDR1 MNHEY and CDR2 SVGAGI. V gave up 7 bases and J gave up 7 bases; unmatched junction bases: 8. The CDR3: CASTNDRGRGYTF. The DNA for the CDR3 is TGTGCCAGCACAAACGACAGGGGACGTGGCTACACCTTC.

The CDR3 sequence: CASRSGTGADYGYTF. CDR3 coding DNA: TGTGCCAGCAGGTCCGGGACAGGGGCGGACTATGGCTACACCTTC. V is TRBV5-4 and J is TRBJ1-2; 10 positions match TRBD1. In germline, CDR1 is SGHNT, CDR2 YYREEE (reference sequence). The CDR3 is 15 amino acids. V lost 5 bases and J lost 3; bases outside the gene matches: 7.

This clone came up a few times. The chain couples TRBV10-2 to TRBJ2-3, with 10 nucleotides matching TRBD2. The germline CDR1 and CDR2 sequences are WSHSY and SAAADI. The CDR3 covers 17 residues. V was pared by 3 bases and J by 1 base, with 7 bases of the junction left unmatched. CDR3 in amino acids: CASSDDLAGGGTDTQYF. The CDR3 coding sequence is TGCGCCAGCAGTGATGATTTAGCGGGAGGCGGCACAGATACGCAGTATTTT.

The chain combines TRBV5-4 with TRBJ2-1; 7 nucleotides line up with TRBD2. Germline trimming cut 4 bases from V and 5 bases from J; bases unmatched to any gene: 12. This CDR3 is 16 amino acids long. Germline CDR1 SGHNT, CDR2 YYREEE (reference sequence). As DNA, the CDR3 is TGTGCCAGCAGCGGGCCCGGGGGGAGGGCCAACAATGAGCAGTTCTTC. Translated: CASSGPGGRANNEQFF. The variable domain in full, with the rest retrieved from reference TRBV5-4 and TRBJ2-1, is ETGVTQSPTHLIKTRGQQVTLRCSSQSGHNTVSWYQQALGQGPQFIFQYYREEENGRGNFPPRFSGLQFPNYSSELNVNALELDDSALYLCASSGPGGRANNEQFFGPGTRLTVL.

Worth noting for this clone: Distinct nucleotide sequences in the sample also encode this CDR3. The chain links TRBV6-1 to TRBJ1-2; 8 nucleotides line up with TRBD1. CDR3 size: 16 residues. V shed 2 bases and J 4 bases; nucleotides not matched to a gene: 9. Germline CDR1 reads MNHNS; CDR2 reads SASEGT. This chain's CDR3 is CASSERGDRGAYGYTF. The CDR3 DNA follows: TGTGCCAGCAGTGAACGCGGTGACAGGGGCGCCTATGGCTACACCTTC.

This sequence joins TRBV28 and TRBJ2-6; 8 nucleotides agree with TRBD1. The V and J ends lost 6 bases and 3 bases, in that order; junction bases with no gene match: 1. Germline CDR1 MDHEN, CDR2 SYDVKM. CDR3 length: 14 residues. The CDR3 here is CASRTGDGANVLTF. DNA of the CDR3: TGTGCCAGCAGGACAGGGGATGGGGCCAACGTCCTGACTTTC.

This chain connects TRBV19 to TRBJ2-7; 9 nucleotides agree with TRBD1. This CDR3 has 13 residues. Germline CDR1 and CDR2: LNHDA and SQIVND (reference sequence). Unmatched junction bases numbered 4, after V lost 4 bases and J lost 6 bases. This CDR3 reads CASSKGTGSEQYF. For the CDR3, the DNA is TGTGCCAGTAGTAAGGGGACAGGGAGCGAGCAGTACTTC.

This CDR3 reads CASRLRVAGELFF. CDR3 coding DNA: TGTGCCAGCAGACTCAGGGTCGCGGGGGAGCTGTTTTTT. This chain connects TRBV27 to TRBJ2-2, with D tentatively TRBD1 (5 bases). The CDR3 loop spans 13 amino acids. V lost 6 bases and J 8 bases, leaving 13 bases between the germline ends. Germline V gene sequence: CDR1 MNHEY, CDR2 SMNVEV (reference sequence).